Below, 6 T cell receptor beta chains from the same sample are listed, as sequenced in a study of beta chain features in type 1 diabetes (dated by TCRdb to 2016 to 2019). Libraries were prepared through the immunoSEQ multiplex PCR assay. The entire isolated RNA was reverse transcribed using the High Capacity cDNA Reverse Transcription Kit, and thus expressed TCRB transcripts were sequenced. The source is immuneACCESS, and TCRdb retained only in-frame sequences with V and J called. Part of the clones is not carried over; for the studies checked, unresolved V genes explain less than half of this, and the remainder is unexplained. This sample is represented by 130,000 to 150,000 clones; about 51% of them were singletons. The ten largest clones add up to under 0.5% of the sample. The sequenced sample consisted of Tregs from blood. What the cell subset or site label conveys for this sample: regulatory CD4+ T cells. The receptors stem from a man aged 18 to 35 in good health.

V gene TRBV7-2 combines with J gene TRBJ1-2; 7 bases map to TRBD1. From germline, CDR1 is SGHTA and CDR2 FQGNSA. Unmatched junction bases numbered 6, after V lost 4 bases and J lost 4 bases. CDR3 length: 14 amino acids. DNA for the CDR3: TGTGCCAGCAGCTCGACAGGGTCAATCTATGGCTACACCTTC. It yields the protein CASSSTGSIYGYTF.

The rearrangement links TRBV9 to TRBJ2-2; 8 bases map to TRBD1. From germline, CDR1 is SGDLS and CDR2 YYNGEE. The CDR3 runs to 15 residues. The J segment lost 6 bases and the V segment lost 4 bases, leaving 8 bases of the junction unmatched. DNA for the CDR3: TGTGCCAGCAGCCCTCGGACAGGGAAGTCCGGGGAGCTGTTTTTT. Its translation: CASSPRTGKSGELFF. Full variable domain (missing parts from reference TRBV9 and TRBJ2-2): DSGVTQTPKHLITATGQRVTLRCSPRSGDLSVYWYQQSLDQGLQFLIQYYNGEERAKGNILERFSAQQFPDLHSELNLSSLELGDSALYFCASSPRTGKSGELFFGEGSRLTVL.

This clone was observed a few times. The chain is built from TRBV15 and TRBJ2-7; 10 bases match TRBD2. CDR1 and CDR2 from the germline V gene are LNHNV and YYDKDF (reference sequence). The CDR3 runs to 18 residues. Losses at the gene ends were 0 bases for V and 3 bases for J; bases not matched to a gene: 11. CDR3 residues: CATSRDLGEAGGLYEQYF. In DNA form, the CDR3 reads TGTGCCACCAGCAGAGATTTGGGGGAAGCGGGAGGGCTCTACGAGCAGTACTTC.

The chain links TRBV18 to TRBJ2-1, with TRBD2 matching over 11 bases. Germline values: CDR1 KGHSH, CDR2 LQKENI. This CDR3 is 16 amino acids long. The trim removed 1 base at V and 1 base at J, leaving 0 bases unmatched. The CDR3 here is CASSPRLAGSYNEQFF. The CDR3 bases are TGTGCCAGCTCACCACGACTAGCGGGGTCCTACAATGAGCAGTTCTTC.

The chain combines TRBV29-1 with TRBJ1-1, with 7 positions matching TRBD1. J lost 0 bases, V lost 5 bases, and 3 bases had no gene match. CDR3 size: 13 residues. Germline V gene sequence: CDR1 SQVTM, CDR2 ANQGSEA. CDR3 region: CSVYRGLNTEAFF. The CDR3 nucleotides are TGCAGCGTTTACAGGGGCTTGAACACTGAAGCTTTCTTT.

V usage is TRBV6-5 and J usage is TRBJ2-7; unclear D gene. V lost 3 bases, J lost 4 bases, and 10 bases lay in between. The CDR3 spans 13 residues. The germline V gene has CDR1 MNHEY and CDR2 SVGAGI. In DNA form, the CDR3 reads TGTGCCAGCAGTTATGCCGCGGCGTACGAGCAGTACTTC. It encodes CASSYAAAYEQYF.